This TCR beta chain was observed in a study of blood T cells in healthy people across ages. V dropped 3 bases and J dropped 8 bases, with 28 bases sitting between them. From germline, CDR1 is LGHNA and CDR2 YNFKEQ. The CDR3 runs 18 residues. Aged roughly 6 to 90, donors were systemically healthy Caucasians from Russia. Each sample gave at least 7 million isolated PBMCs. Study results and caveats: Among long-lived donors, naive CD4+ cells were more numerous and diversity higher than in aged donors.

PCR was performed a second time for about 7 to 11 cycles using a sample-barcoded 5' primer and a J-beta primer mix. CDR3-containing paired-end reads numbered at least 2.5 million in each sample. Each CDR3 protein gets one entry after TCRdb re-called the 5' RACE reads with MiXCR. The sample lists fewer than 1.5 million distinct CDR3 sequences; about 40% were seen once. Points on this clonotype: Its antigen remains unidentified.

The sequence came from a woman between 18 and 29 years old in good health. The V call is TRBV4-2, the J call TRBJ1-2; weak D call: TRBD1 (6 bases). The material sequenced was blood. The CDR3 is CASSHLAAGRGSQQGYTF. CDR3 sequence (DNA): TGTGCCAGCAGCCACTTAGCGGCCGGCAGGGGAAGCCAGCAAGGCTACACCTTC.